This passage covers 32 T cell receptor beta chains from one sample sequenced in a study of T cell responses to AZD1222 COVID-19 vaccine (dated by TCRdb to about 2021). The method was the immunoSEQ multiplex PCR assay. Drawn from immuneACCESS, this table holds only the in-frame rearrangements with V and J called that TCRdb kept. Clones are partly lost; checked studies trace under half to an unresolved V gene and leave the rest unexplained. Across this sample there are roughly 150,000 clones, with around nine tenths seen only once. Approximately 3.4% of the sample goes to the ten largest clones. The time point label here, explained by the study, means: baseline before first vaccination. The sample was peripheral blood, taken on day 0 of AZD1222 vaccination. These receptor sequences come from an adult in good health.

This clone was counted a single time. This chain uses TRBV4-1 with TRBJ2-3, with TRBD2 matching over 8 bases. Germline V CDR1 and CDR2: MGHRA, YSYEKL. Losses at the gene ends were 1 base for V and 2 bases for J; bases not matched to a gene: 2. This CDR3 region has 15 residues. Written as DNA, the CDR3 is TGCGCCAGCAGCCAAGTAGCGGGAAACACAGATACGCAGTATTTT. Translating it yields CASSQVAGNTDTQYF.

The gene calls are TRBV4-1 and TRBJ1-6; no clear D gene. Trimming took off 4 bases at V and 8 bases at J, with 15 bases between the two ends. Germline CDR1 reads MGHRA; CDR2 reads YSYEKL. This CDR3 has 15 residues. In DNA, the CDR3 is TGCGCCAGCAGCCCGGCCGGGAAGGAGGATTCACCCCTCCACTTT. It yields the protein CASSPAGKEDSPLHF.

The chain couples TRBV10-3 to TRBJ1-2, with a possible D match to TRBD1 (5 bases). Germline V gene lookup returns CDR1 ENHRY and CDR2 SYGVKD. CDR3 length: 14 residues. V was cut by 4 bases and J by 2 bases, with 11 bases left in between. As DNA, the CDR3 is TGTGCCATCAGTGTCCAGGGAGGGAACTATGGCTACACCTTC. Translated, it gives CAISVQGGNYGYTF.

The gene calls are TRBV27 and TRBJ2-3; D might be TRBD1 (5 bases). The germline V gene encodes CDR1 MNHEY and CDR2 SMNVEV (reference sequence). This CDR3 is 16 amino acids long. Trimming cost V 3 bases and J 5 bases, with 18 bases left between them. As DNA, the CDR3 is TGTGCCAGCAGTTTTAGGACACCAAATCCCCGAGATACGCAGTATTTT. Its translation: CASSFRTPNPRDTQYF.

With respect to this clone: Germline is not matched at one junction end, which may reflect a read error. The genes are TRBV3-1 (or the pseudogene TRBV3-2) and TRBJ1-4; 9 bases are a match to TRBD1. The length of the CDR3 is 13 residues. Germline V gene lookup returns CDR1 LGHDT and CDR2 YNNKEL (reference sequence). The CDR3 nucleotides read TGTGCCAGCAGCACACGGACAGGGGCAAACTTCCGTTTT. Protein sequence: CASSTRTGANFRF.

The chain recombines TRBV4-1 with TRBJ2-3, with 9 bases aligning to TRBD2. The CDR3 has 17 amino acids. The V gene end was trimmed by 3 bases and the J gene end by 1 base; junction bases not matched to a gene: 8. Germline V gene data show CDR1 as MGHRA and CDR2 as YSYEKL. CDR3 protein: CASSQGTLAGGTDTQYF. CDR3 DNA: TGCGCCAGCAGCCAGGGGACCTTAGCGGGAGGCACAGATACGCAGTATTTT.

The chain has TRBV24-1 and TRBJ1-5; D may be TRBD1 (5 bases). Germline CDR1 KGHDR, CDR2 SFDVKD. Between the trimmed V and J ends, which lost 9 bases and 2 bases, there was a span of 19 bases. The CDR3 loop spans 16 amino acids. DNA for the CDR3: TGTGCCACCCATAGTGGTTGGCAGGGAGGCAATCAGCCCCAGCATTTT. This translates into CATHSGWQGGNQPQHF.

The gene calls are TRBV7-6 and TRBJ2-7; TRBD2 is a possible D gene (5 bases). This CDR3 has 13 residues. The ends were cut back, 3 bases at V and 5 bases at J, with 11 bases in the middle. Germline-derived CDR1 and CDR2 are SGHVS and FNYEAQ. The CDR3 sequence: CASSFTAVDEQYF. The CDR3 region has the DNA TGTGCCAGCAGCTTCACAGCGGTTGACGAGCAGTACTTC.

This chain connects TRBV6-5 to TRBJ1-2; no clear D. Germline V gene lookup returns CDR1 MNHEY and CDR2 SVGAGI. The CDR3 is 15 residues long. V was trimmed by 2 bases and J by 3 bases, leaving 13 bases between them. CDR3 protein: CASSYQWPSHYGYTF. CDR3 sequence (DNA): TGTGCCAGCAGTTACCAGTGGCCAAGTCACTATGGCTACACCTTC.

The chain recombines TRBV7-6 with TRBJ2-4; 12 bases match TRBD2. With V trimmed by 5 bases and J by 2 bases, 10 bases remained unmatched. CDR1 is SGHVS and CDR2 is FNYEAQ in the germline V gene. The CDR3 totals 18 residues. The CDR3 bases are TGTGCCAGCAGCCCGACTCCGGGACTAGCGGGCCCCAAAAACATTCAGTACTTC. It translates to CASSPTPGLAGPKNIQYF. The full variable domain, with the rest looked up from reference TRBV7-6 and TRBJ2-4, is GAGVSQSPRYKVTKRGQDVALRCDPISGHVSLYWYRQALGQGPEFLTYFNYEAQQDKSGLPNDRFSAERPEGSISTLTIQRTEQRDSAMYRCASSPTPGLAGPKNIQYFGAGTRLSVL.

The gene calls are TRBV6-5 and TRBJ1-2; D not resolved. The CDR3 sequence is 13 residues long. The V end lost 11 bases, the J end lost 8 bases, and 21 bases lay between the germline ends. CDR1 is MNHEY, CDR2 SVGAGI, per germline. CDR3 coding DNA: TGTGCCTCCATATCGGAGGCTTTGGGGGGCTACACCTTC. Its translation is CASISEALGGYTF.

The chain is built from TRBV20-1 and TRBJ2-7; unclear D gene. This CDR3 is built from 11 residues. V lost 5 bases and J lost 6, with 11 bases in between. In germline, CDR1 is DFQATT, CDR2 SNEGSKA (reference sequence). The CDR3 loop is CSARAISEQYF. CDR3 coding DNA: TGCAGTGCTCGGGCCATCTCCGAGCAGTACTTC.

This chain connects TRBV30 to TRBJ1-1, with D uncertain. The germline V gene has CDR1 GTSNPN and CDR2 SVGIG (reference sequence). V was clipped by 6 bases and J by 0 bases, with 14 bases between them. This CDR3 has 14 amino acids. The CDR3: CACSWTVLNTEAFF. The CDR3 bases are TGTGCCTGCAGTTGGACGGTCCTGAACACTGAAGCTTTCTTT. The full variable domain, rest sourced from reference TRBV30 and TRBJ1-1, is SQTIHQWPATLVQPVGSPLSLECTVEGTSNPNLYWYRQAAGRGLQLLFYSVGIGQISSEVPQNLSASRPQDRQFILSSKKLLLSDSGFYLCACSWTVLNTEAFFGQGTRLTVV.

The V gene is TRBV5-5, the J gene TRBJ1-1; D call uncertain. Germline lookup yields CDR1 SGHKS and CDR2 YYEKEE (reference sequence). Trimming took 1 base from V and 4 from J, leaving 8 bases between them. The CDR3 loop spans 13 amino acids. The CDR3 spells CASSLIWGTEAFF. CDR3 DNA: TGTGCCAGCAGCTTGATCTGGGGCACTGAAGCTTTCTTT.

This chain links TRBV9 with TRBJ2-7; the D gene is possibly TRBD1 (6 bases). Germline CDR1 is SGDLS and CDR2 is YYNGEE. This CDR3 region has 16 residues. The V and J ends lost 0 bases and 4 bases respectively, with 17 bases between them. CDR3 amino acids: CASSVGVQGPTYEQYF. CDR3 nucleotide sequence: TGTGCCAGCAGCGTAGGAGTACAGGGTCCAACTTACGAGCAGTACTTC.

The sample holds one count of this clone. The rearrangement links TRBV2 to TRBJ2-7; possibly TRBD1 for D (5 bases). The CDR3 totals 16 residues. The germline CDR1 and CDR2 sequences are SNHLY and FYNNEI. Between the trimmed V and J ends, which lost 0 bases and 3 bases, there was a span of 15 bases. CDR3 nucleotides: TGTGCCAGCAGTGAAGCCACGACAGCGAACATCTACGAGCAGTACTTC. It codes for CASSEATTANIYEQYF. Full variable domain (outside the CDR3, taken from reference TRBV2 and TRBJ2-7): EPEVTQTPSHQVTQMGQEVILRCVPISNHLYFYWYRQILGQKVEFLVSFYNNEISEKSEIFDDQFSVERPDGSNFTLKIRSTKLEDSAMYFCASSEATTANIYEQYFGPGTRLTVT.

The J gene is TRBJ2-5, the V gene TRBV20-1; weak D call: TRBD2 (6 bases). The V and J ends lost 6 bases and 4 bases respectively, with 18 bases between them. Germline assignment: CDR1 DFQATT and CDR2 SNEGSKA (reference sequence). The CDR3 is made up of 14 amino acids. The chain's CDR3 is CSASSGSGLETQYF. DNA for the CDR3: TGCAGTGCCAGTAGCGGTTCAGGTTTAGAGACCCAGTACTTC.

The chain has TRBV30 and TRBJ1-1; tentatively, D is TRBD1 (5 bases). The CDR3 length is 14 residues. Germline V gene lookup returns CDR1 GTSNPN and CDR2 SVGIG (reference sequence). The V end was cut by 1 base, the J end by 3 bases, with 12 bases between. CDR3 protein: CAWSAHVGDTEAFF. In nucleotides, the CDR3 is TGTGCCTGGAGTGCGCACGTGGGGGACACTGAAGCTTTCTTT.

This sequence joins TRBV5-1 and TRBJ2-2, with D perhaps matching TRBD1 or TRBD2 (5 bases each). Trimming cost V 3 bases and J 7 bases, with 10 bases left between them. Per the germline V gene, CDR1 is SGHRS and CDR2 is YFSETQ. This CDR3 is 13 amino acids long. DNA of the CDR3: TGCGCCAGCAGCTCAGGGAGCGTCGGGGAGCTGTTTTTT. Translated: CASSSGSVGELFF.

The V gene is TRBV3-1 (or the pseudogene TRBV3-2), the J gene TRBJ1-6; 7 positions match TRBD1. V lost 2 bases, J lost 7 bases, and 11 bases stayed unmatched. This CDR3 spans 17 amino acids. Germline values: CDR1 LGHDT, CDR2 YNNKEL (reference sequence). This CDR3 reads CASSQIPSGTVNSPLHF. CDR3 coding DNA: TGTGCCAGCAGCCAAATACCAAGTGGGACAGTGAATTCACCCCTCCACTTT.

The sample holds one count of this clone. This chain links TRBV7-9 with TRBJ1-5; D is perhaps TRBD1 (5 bases). CDR3 size: 14 residues. The germline V and J ends were trimmed by 1 base and 3 bases, with 7 bases remaining between them. Germline loops: CDR1 SEHNR, CDR2 FQNEAQ (reference sequence). The CDR3 DNA reads as TGTGCCAGCAGCTTAGGGGGGAACAATCAGCCCCAGCATTTT. Encoded protein: CASSLGGNNQPQHF.

The V gene is TRBV4-3, the J gene TRBJ2-1; TRBD2 agrees at 8 bases. The germline gives CDR1 LGHNA, CDR2 YSLEER. V lost 3 bases, J lost 8 bases, and 18 bases stayed unmatched. The length of the CDR3 is 18 residues. CDR3 nucleotides: TGCGCCAGCAGCCACCCGGGGACGCCGAGCGGGAGTTACGATGAGCAGTTCTTC. It yields the protein CASSHPGTPSGSYDEQFF.

V and J are TRBV27 and TRBJ2-1; 9 bases are a match to TRBD2. The CDR3 runs 14 residues. CDR1 and CDR2 from the germline V gene are MNHEY and SMNVEV (reference sequence). V was clipped by 8 bases and J by 1 base; unmatched bases: 3. CDR3 in DNA: TGTGCCAGCGCAACTAGCGGGTCCTACAATGAGCAGTTCTTC. As protein: CASATSGSYNEQFF.

The chain links TRBV5-1 to TRBJ1-5, with a tentative D call TRBD1 (6 bases). Trimming took off 1 base at V and 1 base at J, with 15 bases between the two ends. The CDR3 is made up of 17 amino acids. Germline lookup yields CDR1 SGHRS and CDR2 YFSETQ. CDR3 loop: CASSLLLRGRSNQPQHF. The CDR3 DNA is TGCGCCAGCAGCTTGCTACTGCGGGGGCGGAGCAATCAGCCCCAGCATTTT.

This clone occurred once. DNA of the CDR3: TGCGCCAGCAGCCAATTCCGGTTCAACACCGGGGAGCTGTTTTTT. Protein product: CASSQFRFNTGELFF. The chain employs TRBV4-3 and TRBJ2-2; D is unresolved. V was clipped by 2 bases and J by 2 bases, with 9 bases between them. In germline, CDR1 is LGHNA, CDR2 YSLEER. The CDR3 runs 15 residues.

The rearrangement links TRBV5-1 to TRBJ1-1; D may be TRBD1 (5 bases). Deletions cut 5 bases from V and 6 bases from J, with 8 bases between. Germline assignment: CDR1 SGHRS and CDR2 YFSETQ. The CDR3 length is 11 residues. The CDR3 spells CASRGDSEAFF. For the CDR3, the DNA is TGCGCCAGCAGGGGGGACTCTGAAGCTTTCTTT.

This clone was recorded once. The J gene is TRBJ1-2, the V gene TRBV6-5; a weak D match, TRBD1 (5 bases). The germline V and J ends were trimmed by 1 base and 4 bases, with 13 bases remaining between them. The CDR3 runs 15 residues. From germline, CDR1 is MNHEY and CDR2 SVGAGI. CDR3: CASSYLGQGPYGYTF. CDR3 nucleotide sequence: TGTGCCAGCAGTTACTTGGGGCAAGGACCCTATGGCTACACCTTC.

CDR3 coding DNA: TGTGCCAGCAGAGACACTAGTTCTCGTGAGCAGTTCTTC. Amino acid sequence: CASRDTSSREQFF. The chain uses TRBV2 and TRBJ2-1, with D maybe TRBD2 (5 bases). From germline, CDR1 is SNHLY and CDR2 FYNNEI. CDR3 length: 13 residues. V lost 6 bases and J lost 9, with 15 bases in between.

J is TRBJ1-2 and V is TRBV2, with 8 bases that match TRBD1. Trimming took 1 base from V and 10 from J; bases not matched to a gene: 11. Germline values: CDR1 SNHLY, CDR2 FYNNEI. The CDR3 has 15 residues. CDR3 amino acids: CASSEVPGQGRPYTF. As DNA, the CDR3 is TGTGCCAGCAGTGAAGTCCCCGGACAGGGCCGACCCTACACCTTC.

This chain joins TRBV4-1 and TRBJ2-7; D gene uncertain. The V and J ends lost 3 bases and 2 bases respectively, with 17 bases between them. The CDR3 has 16 residues. Germline V gene data show CDR1 as MGHRA and CDR2 as YSYEKL. The CDR3 loop reads CASSHLPPGSPYEQYF. The CDR3 nucleotides are TGCGCCAGCAGCCATCTCCCCCCCGGTTCCCCCTACGAGCAGTACTTC.

This clone counts as large. The chain is built from TRBV27 and TRBJ1-5; D is perhaps TRBD1 (5 bases). CDR1 and CDR2 from the germline V gene are MNHEY and SMNVEV (reference sequence). Trimming cost V 8 bases and J 5 bases, with 16 bases left between them. The CDR3 runs to 14 residues. CDR3 region: CASSDSNRDQPQHF. For the CDR3, the DNA is TGTGCCAGCTCTGACAGCAACCGGGATCAGCCCCAGCATTTT.

The chain combines TRBV3-1 (or the pseudogene TRBV3-2) with TRBJ2-7; TRBD2 matches 7 bases. Germline V gives CDR1 LGHDT, CDR2 YNNKEL (reference sequence). This CDR3 comprises 14 residues. With V trimmed by 1 base and J by 12 bases, 12 bases remained unmatched. The CDR3 DNA is TGTGCCAGCAGCCAAGGGGCGGGAGTTTATCCGGGGTACTTC. Its protein product is CASSQGAGVYPGYF.